The sequence of this T cell receptor beta chain was determined in a study of neoadjuvant nivolumab and ipilimumab in lung cancer. CDR3 length: 15 residues. V was cut by 5 bases and J by 0 bases, with 12 bases left in between. Germline CDR1 SGHDT, CDR2 YYEEEE. Libraries were prepared by immunoSEQ multiplex PCR; TCRdb keeps only in-frame clonotypes and omits some of them. This sample carries a few thousand clones, around 80% of them seen once, and the ten largest clones take 3.3%. The TCR sequence derives from an adult with non-small cell lung cancer. Some clones in this sample may be carry-over from other donors' samples. The V and J genes are TRBV5-6 and TRBJ1-5, with D possibly matching TRBD1 (5 bases). Sequencing was performed on normal lung tissue adjacent to the tumor, taken after neoadjuvant nivolumab, alone or with ipilimumab, at or shortly before surgery. The CDR3 DNA sequence: TGTGCCAGCAGTTCGGACACTAATAGCAATCAGCCCCAGCATTTT. Translated: CASSSDTNSNQPQHF.